Below, 25 T cell receptor beta chains from the same sample are listed, as sequenced in a study of shared clonotypes between healthy human individuals. The data were produced by immunoSEQ multiplex PCR, yet TCRdb's version contains in-frame clones alone and is incomplete. The data hold about 1.4 million clones, with about 96% observed a single time. Sequenced: naive CD4+ T cells sorted from blood. The subset denotes: CD45RA+ positively selected. The receptors stem from a man aged 25 to 40 in good health.

The V and J genes are TRBV25-1 and TRBJ2-3; 9 bases are shared with TRBD1. This CDR3 is built from 17 residues. With 6 bases clipped from V and 0 bases from J, the junction kept 10 bases outside the gene matches. Germline CDR1 MGHDK, CDR2 SYGVNS. The DNA for the CDR3 is TGTGCCAGCAGGGGGACAGGGATCCCTAAGAGCACAGATACGCAGTATTTT. This gives the protein CASRGTGIPKSTDTQYF.

The chain links TRBV11-2 to TRBJ2-7, with 7 bases matching TRBD1. CDR3 length: 15 residues. J was trimmed by 4 bases and V by 4 bases; bases with no gene match: 10. Germline CDR1 and CDR2: SGHAT and FQNNGV. The CDR3 loop is CASSSYGTALYEQYF. DNA of the CDR3: TGTGCCAGCAGCTCCTACGGGACAGCGCTTTACGAGCAGTACTTC. Filled out from reference TRBV11-2 and TRBJ2-7, the complete variable domain reads EAGVAQSPRYKIIEKRQSVAFWCNPISGHATLYWYQQILGQGPKLLIQFQNNGVVDDSQLPKDRFSAERLKGVDSTLKIQPAKLEDSAVYLCASSSYGTALYEQYFGPGTRLTVT.

The sample holds a few counts of this clone. This rearrangement joins TRBV19 to TRBJ1-5, with 9 bases fitting TRBD1. V was pared by 5 bases and J by 6 bases, with 8 bases of the junction left unmatched. Germline CDR1 is LNHDA and CDR2 is SQIVND (reference sequence). The CDR3 loop spans 15 amino acids. The CDR3 here is CASSPRTGGRQPQHF. CDR3 bases: TGTGCCAGTAGTCCAAGAACAGGGGGCCGTCAGCCCCAGCATTTT.

The V and J genes are TRBV5-1 and TRBJ2-3; D is perhaps TRBD1 (7 bases). The CDR3 sequence is 14 residues long. Germline V gene sequence: CDR1 SGHRS, CDR2 YFSETQ. Between the trimmed V and J ends, which lost 0 bases and 6 bases, there was a span of 11 bases. CDR3 loop: CASSLGQGLDTQYF. CDR3 sequence (DNA): TGCGCCAGCAGCTTGGGACAGGGACTTGATACGCAGTATTTT.

Worth noting for this clone: Additional DNA sequences in this sample encode the identical CDR3. In DNA, the CDR3 is TGTGCCAGCTCACCACCGAGTCTTGGGGATACGCAGTATTTT. This translates into CASSPPSLGDTQYF. The V call is TRBV18, the J call TRBJ2-3; D not certain. CDR1 and CDR2 (germline): KGHSH, LQKENI. The CDR3 totals 14 residues. Deletions cut 0 bases from V and 6 bases from J, with 10 bases between. Filled out from reference TRBV18 and TRBJ2-3, the complete variable domain reads NAGVMQNPRHLVRRRGQEARLRCSPMKGHSHVYWYRQLPEEGLKFMVYLQKENIIDESGMPKERFSAEFPKEGPSILRIQQVVRGDSAAYFCASSPPSLGDTQYFGPGTRLTVL.

The chain uses TRBV6-1 and TRBJ2-7; the match to TRBD1 covers 9 bases. The V gene's germline CDR1 is MNHNS and CDR2 SASEGT. The V and J ends lost 9 bases and 5 bases, in that order; junction bases with no gene match: 11. The CDR3 runs 14 residues. The CDR3 spells CARGSGTGIDEQYF. The CDR3 DNA sequence: TGTGCCAGGGGGTCCGGGACAGGGATCGACGAGCAGTACTTC.

In this sample, this clone turned up once. The rearrangement uses TRBV7-9 and TRBJ2-7, with TRBD2 as a possible D gene (6 bases). V was cut by 5 bases and J by 5 bases, with 13 bases left in between. The CDR3 length is 13 residues. Germline CDR1 is SEHNR and CDR2 is FQNEAQ (reference sequence). The CDR3 DNA is TGTGCCAGCAGCCGCCGGGAGCGGAACGAGCAGTACTTC. Residues: CASSRRERNEQYF.

The V and J genes are TRBV14 and TRBJ1-2, with D possibly being TRBD1 (6 bases). This CDR3 comprises 12 residues. CDR1 and CDR2 (germline): SGHDN, FVKESK. Trimming pared 4 bases from V and 4 bases from J, leaving 7 bases between. CDR3 sequence: CASSRDIYGYTF. The CDR3 DNA follows: TGTGCCAGCAGCCGGGACATCTATGGCTACACCTTC.

V and J are TRBV10-1 and TRBJ2-5; 8 nucleotides agree with TRBD1. Per the germline V gene, CDR1 is WNHNN and CDR2 is SYGVQD (reference sequence). The CDR3 loop spans 13 amino acids. The trim removed 5 bases at V and 5 bases at J, leaving 4 bases unmatched. CDR3 sequence reads: CASSSGQEETQYF. The CDR3 region has the DNA TGCGCCAGCAGTTCGGGACAGGAGGAGACCCAGTACTTC.

J is TRBJ1-2 and V is TRBV28; TRBD1 might be the D (6 bases). The CDR3 totals 15 residues. Germline CDR1 MDHEN, CDR2 SYDVKM. Trimming removed 2 bases at V and 8 bases at J, with 18 bases between. The CDR3 region is CASSLQPGQRGGYTF. CDR3 coding DNA: TGTGCCAGCAGTTTACAACCGGGACAACGGGGCGGCTACACCTTC.

A word on this clone: Different DNA sequences within this sample yield the same CDR3. V and J are TRBV7-3 and TRBJ2-7; 7 nucleotides align to TRBD2. The CDR3 runs 14 residues. V shed 4 bases, J shed 0 bases, and the junction held 3 bases outside the gene matches. Per the germline V gene, CDR1 is SGHTA and CDR2 is FQGTGA. This CDR3 reads CASSSSGSSYEQYF. The DNA of the CDR3 is TGTGCCAGCAGCTCTAGCGGAAGCTCCTACGAGCAGTACTTC. Using reference TRBV7-3 and TRBJ2-7 for the parts outside the CDR3, the full variable domain is GAGVSQTPSNKVTEKGKYVELRCDPISGHTALYWYRQSLGQGPEFLIYFQGTGAADDSGLPNDRFFAVRPEGSVSTLKIQRTERGDSAVYLCASSSSGSSYEQYFGPGTRLTVT.

This clone was observed a single time. The chain has TRBV7-2 and TRBJ2-7; perhaps D is TRBD1 or TRBD2 (6 bases each). This CDR3 comprises 16 residues. Trimming shortened V by 4 bases and J by 1 base, and 17 bases separated the two germline ends. Germline V gene lookup returns CDR1 SGHTA and CDR2 FQGNSA. The CDR3 DNA reads TGTGCCAGCAGCTACCCGGGGGCAGGGGCGTCCTACGAGCAGTACTTC. Translated, it gives CASSYPGAGASYEQYF.

A single count supports this clone. The chain recombines TRBV9 with TRBJ2-7; D is ambiguous. Germline V lookup: CDR1 SGDLS, CDR2 YYNGEE. Trimming stripped 3 bases from V and 2 bases from J, with 12 bases between. The CDR3 is 14 amino acids. The CDR3, as DNA: TGTGCCAGCAGCGAGGGAATGCACCCCTACGAGCAGTACTTC. It specifies CASSEGMHPYEQYF.

The chain couples TRBV6-1 to TRBJ1-5, with a possible D match to TRBD1 (5 bases). Germline V lookup: CDR1 MNHNS, CDR2 SASEGT. CDR3 length equals 14 residues. V was pared by 7 bases and J by 7 bases, with 17 bases between. The CDR3 is CASTSPPRGQPQHF. The CDR3 region has the DNA TGTGCCAGCACCTCCCCCCCCCGGGGGCAGCCCCAGCATTTT.

A single count supports this clone. The rearrangement uses TRBV2 and TRBJ2-3, with 9 bases fitting TRBD2. The CDR3 contains 14 residues. Germline V gene data show CDR1 as SNHLY and CDR2 as FYNNEI. After removal of 7 bases from V and 4 bases from J, the junction contained 6 bases not matched to a gene. Here the CDR3 reads CASTPAGGADTQYF. In DNA, the CDR3 is TGTGCCAGCACCCCAGCGGGAGGCGCAGATACGCAGTATTTT.

The rearrangement uses TRBV28 and TRBJ1-1; D is unresolved. Trimming pared 7 bases from V and 11 bases from J, leaving 17 bases between. Germline CDR1 reads MDHEN; CDR2 reads SYDVKM. This CDR3 contains 12 residues. CDR3 loop: CASITTGLRAFF. CDR3 DNA: TGTGCCAGCATCACCACGGGTCTCCGCGCTTTCTTT.

This sequence joins TRBV2 and TRBJ1-2; D gene unclear. Germline V gene data show CDR1 as SNHLY and CDR2 as FYNNEI. CDR3 length equals 16 residues. The V end lost 3 bases, the J end lost 7 bases, and 21 bases lay between the germline ends. The CDR3 nucleotides are TGTGCCAGCAGTGACCCCCCCCGGGCCCCCGATGGTGGCTACACCTTC. This translates into CASSDPPRAPDGGYTF.

As regards this clone: Other DNA sequences within the sample encode an identical CDR3. This chain uses TRBV28 with TRBJ2-7; D uncertain. V lost 1 base to trimming and J lost 4 bases, with 5 bases between them. The CDR3 covers 12 residues. Germline V gives CDR1 MDHEN, CDR2 SYDVKM. The CDR3 nucleotides are TGTGCCAGCAGTTTATTAGGATACGAGCAGTACTTC. It codes for CASSLLGYEQYF.

V gene TRBV19 combines with J gene TRBJ2-1; perhaps TRBD1 as D (5 bases). Trimming left V 0 bases short and J 0 bases short, with 12 bases between. The CDR3 extends over 17 amino acids. The germline gives CDR1 LNHDA, CDR2 SQIVND (reference sequence). The CDR3 sequence: CASSIEGRDYSYNEQFF. DNA of the CDR3: TGTGCCAGTAGTATAGAAGGCAGGGATTACTCCTACAATGAGCAGTTCTTC.

CDR3 loop: CASIERGESYEQYF. Written as DNA, the CDR3 is TGTGCCAGCATCGAAAGGGGCGAGTCTTACGAGCAGTACTTC. The V and J genes are TRBV6-1 and TRBJ2-7, with D perhaps matching TRBD1 (5 bases). With 7 bases removed from V and 4 bases from J, the gap between germline ends came to 17 bases. The CDR3 consists of 14 residues. Germline CDR1 reads MNHNS; CDR2 reads SASEGT.

The CDR3 DNA follows: TGTGCCAGCAGCTTTAACACAGGGTTTTCCTACAATGAGCAGTTCTTC. Translation gives CASSFNTGFSYNEQFF. This chain links TRBV7-8 with TRBJ2-1, with D tentatively TRBD1 (6 bases). This CDR3 region has 16 residues. CDR1 SGHVS and CDR2 FQNEAQ come from the germline V gene. The germline V and J ends were trimmed by 3 bases and 1 base, with 13 bases remaining between them.

The CDR3 sequence is CASRKGRTSGDHYNEQFF. CDR3 in DNA: TGTGCCAGCAGGAAAGGTCGTACTAGCGGAGACCACTACAATGAGCAGTTCTTC. The rearrangement joins TRBV2 to TRBJ2-1; 8 bases fit TRBD2. The germline V gene has CDR1 SNHLY and CDR2 FYNNEI. Trimming took 6 bases from V and 3 from J; bases not matched to a gene: 16. The CDR3 runs to 18 residues.

The chain recombines TRBV6-1 with TRBJ1-5, with D unresolved. Deletions cut 3 bases from V and 0 bases from J, with 12 bases between. This CDR3 has 16 amino acids. CDR1 is MNHNS, CDR2 SASEGT, per germline. CDR3: CASSDQLTSSNQPQHF. CDR3 nucleotides: TGTGCCAGCAGTGACCAGTTGACATCTAGCAATCAGCCCCAGCATTTT.

The rearrangement joins TRBV30 to TRBJ2-3; D possibly corresponds to TRBD2 (5 bases). Deletions cut 0 bases from V and 1 base from J, with 11 bases between. Germline CDR1 is GTSNPN and CDR2 is SVGIG (reference sequence). The CDR3 is 15 residues long. This CDR3 reads CAWSVGSPGTDTQYF. The CDR3 nucleotides read TGTGCCTGGAGTGTAGGGAGCCCTGGCACAGATACGCAGTATTTT.

The V and J genes are TRBV28 and TRBJ2-3; D not resolved. Germline CDR1 and CDR2: MDHEN and SYDVKM. The CDR3 has 15 residues. V gave up 8 bases and J gave up 2 bases, with 17 bases separating them. Here the CDR3 reads CASPPQYGYTDTQYF. The CDR3 region has the DNA TGTGCCAGCCCCCCTCAATATGGCTACACAGATACGCAGTATTTT.